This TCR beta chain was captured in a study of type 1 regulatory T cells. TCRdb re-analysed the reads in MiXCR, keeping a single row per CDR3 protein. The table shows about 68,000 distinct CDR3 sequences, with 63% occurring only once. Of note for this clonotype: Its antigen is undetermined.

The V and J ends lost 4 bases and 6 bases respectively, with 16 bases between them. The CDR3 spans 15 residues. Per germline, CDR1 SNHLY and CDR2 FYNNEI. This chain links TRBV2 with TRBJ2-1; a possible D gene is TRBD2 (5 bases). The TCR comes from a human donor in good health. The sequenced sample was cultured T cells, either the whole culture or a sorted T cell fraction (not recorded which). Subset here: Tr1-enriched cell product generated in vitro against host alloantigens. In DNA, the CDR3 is TGTGCCAGCAGTGCCTCCCTGCTAGCTGGCAATGAGCAGTTCTTC. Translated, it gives CASSASLLAGNEQFF.